A selection of T cell receptor beta chains follows, all from one sample in a study of cytomegalovirus exposure and HLA in healthy donors. Data came from immunoSEQ multiplex PCR; TCRdb stores just in-frame clones and leaves some out. Altogether approximately 240,000 clones are present, about three quarters being singletons, with the ten largest covering roughly 2.5%. The sample was PBMCs. The receptors stem from a woman aged 60-70 years in good health and CMV-seropositive. CDR3s include the opening cysteine and the closing phenylalanine or tryptophan. D genes are given only for firm matches.

v_gene,d_gene,CDR3aa
TRBV6-5,-,CASSYSVQGGNTIYF
TRBV5-8,-,CASSSPFRGARNTEAFF
TRBV30,-,CAWSVRSTGVITF
TRBV28,TRBD1,CASSFGTGYSPLHF
TRBV6-1,-,CASAKRGNQPQHF
TRBV10-3,-,CAISEQGAADSPLHF
TRBV18,-,CASSPRRATDTQYF
TRBV7-6,TRBD1,CASSIRQGSNTGELFF
TRBV4-2,TRBD2,CASSQIWSGGNSYNEQFF
TRBV4-3,TRBD2,CASSQDSRGAYTQYF
TRBV27,TRBD1,CASSRDRGLDEQFF
TRBV4-1,TRBD1,CASRRTGNYGYTF
TRBV2,TRBD1,CASRGTGGGHGYTF
TRBV11-2,-,CASSLISLVADTQYF
TRBV11-2,TRBD2,CASSLGVAGRNEQFF
TRBV5-5,TRBD1,CASSVNRDREGYTF
TRBV11-2,TRBD1,CASSWSVGTGGETQYF
TRBV2,TRBD1,CASTRTGGGTGELFF
TRBV5-8,TRBD2,CASILGSSGGLTLTDTQYF
TRBV6-6,TRBD1,CASRGQGESPLHF
TRBV28,TRBD1,CASSRGTAGGNQPQHF
TRBV7-6,-,CASSFSEAQAKYF
TRBV5-4,-,CASRSDRSSYNEQFF
TRBV27,TRBD1,CASGRQGHGYTF
TRBV5-1,-,CASSLVRVSYNEQFF
TRBV5-1,TRBD1,CASSSTGAGYGYTF
TRBV18,-,CASSPETGFEKLFF
TRBV5-1,-,CASSKGQNTGELFF
TRBV5-5,-,CASSLVTTSYEQYF
TRBV28,TRBD1,CASSQGTGGYTF
TRBV19,-,CASSLQGRETQYF
TRBV19,-,CASSPRGYNEQFF
TRBV4-3,-,CASSQESTGNQPQHF
TRBV5-1,TRBD1,CASSSKDRGKANEKLFF
TRBV19,TRBD1,CASTQSTGGANEQFF
TRBV30,-,CAWALTSNQPQHF
TRBV6-6,-,CASSSGQLNQPQHF
TRBV5-1,-,CASSRSSRALEQFF
TRBV18,-,CASSPLTGRANTEAFF
TRBV5-1,TRBD2,CASSIGGSGEQFF
TRBV5-1,TRBD2,CAGSSLAGGRQETQYF
TRBV30,TRBD1,CAWRHLQGAGTEAFF
TRBV29-1,TRBD1,CSGTGGTEAFF
TRBV30,TRBD2,CAWAAVTSGIRETQYF
TRBV18,TRBD1,CASSRRDRSEAFF
TRBV30,TRBD1,CAWSVVGGGQPQHF
TRBV28,-,CASSLVGRGTPGNQPQHF
TRBV5-1,-,CASSSQGNTEAFF
TRBV5-1,-,CASSLAGGPDTGELFF
TRBV5-1,TRBD2,CASSLEAGTLSYEQYF
TRBV30,-,CAWRSIYTGLLTDTQYF
TRBV9,-,CASSVGQGFGNTIYF
TRBV7-8,-,CASSPPGVYEQFF
TRBV7-3,TRBD1,CASSRTGDSGYTF
TRBV27,TRBD1,CASSKTGVREKLFF
TRBV7-2,-,CASSLASGHTEAFF
TRBV10-2,TRBD2,CASRLAGLNNEQFF